These 22 T cell receptor beta chains were sequenced from one sample in a study of shared clonotypes between healthy human individuals. Libraries were prepared by immunoSEQ multiplex PCR; TCRdb keeps only in-frame clonotypes and omits some of them. Of more than 550,000 clones in the sample, about 90% were seen once. CD45RO-negative CD8 cells positively selected for CCR7 made up the naive population, which excluded terminally differentiated effector memory CD45RA+ cells. The sequencing sample was made of naive CD8+ T cells sorted from blood. The source is a man aged 30 to 45 in good health.

The J gene is TRBJ1-4, the V gene TRBV27; D may be TRBD1 (5 bases). V was clipped by 3 bases and J by 4 bases, with 9 bases between them. The CDR3 runs to 14 residues. CDR1 is MNHEY, CDR2 SMNVEV, per germline (reference sequence). The CDR3 bases are TGTGCCAGCAGTTTCCGGGGCAGTAATGAAAAACTGTTTTTT. It is translated as CASSFRGSNEKLFF.

CDR3 DNA sequence: TGTGCCAGCAGCGATCAGGGGGTTGGGGCCAACGTCCTGACTTTC. Its protein is CASSDQGVGANVLTF. The rearrangement uses TRBV2 and TRBJ2-6; 7 bases agree with TRBD1. The CDR3 contains 15 residues. CDR1 and CDR2 (germline): SNHLY, FYNNEI. V gave up 6 bases and J gave up 3 bases; unmatched junction bases: 5.

The gene calls are TRBV7-2 and TRBJ2-2; 8 nucleotides align to TRBD1. The CDR3 consists of 17 residues. V dropped 5 bases and J dropped 1; count of bases not matched to a gene: 9. CDR1 is SGHTA, CDR2 FQGNSA, per germline. The DNA of the CDR3 is TGTGCCAGCAGCCTTAATACAGGGGGTGAGAACACCGGGGAGCTGTTTTTT. It translates to CASSLNTGGENTGELFF.

By share of the sample, this clone is large (0.1 to 1%). The chain recombines TRBV4-1 with TRBJ2-3; D is perhaps TRBD2 (5 bases). The CDR3 consists of 13 residues. Trimming cost V 4 bases and J 6 bases, with 11 bases left between them. Looked up from germline, CDR1 is MGHRA and CDR2 is YSYEKL. CDR3 DNA: TGCGCCAGCAGCCCGTTAGCGCTTGATACGCAGTATTTT. Translation gives CASSPLALDTQYF.

The chain joins TRBV13 to TRBJ2-3; 11 bases are a match to TRBD2. CDR1 PRHDT and CDR2 FYEKMQ come from the germline V gene (reference sequence). Trimming removed 2 bases from V and 6 bases from J; junction bases left unmatched: 7. There are 16 residues in the CDR3. CDR3: CASSLSSGRPGDTQYF. The CDR3 nucleotides are TGTGCCAGCAGCTTATCTAGCGGGAGGCCGGGGGATACGCAGTATTTT.

This clone was seen more than once but under ten times. The gene calls are TRBV30 and TRBJ2-2, with D unresolved. Trimming cost V 3 bases and J 0 bases, with 8 bases left between them. Germline assignment: CDR1 GTSNPN and CDR2 SVGIG (reference sequence). The CDR3 is 14 residues long. The CDR3: CAWRDRPNTGELFF. As DNA, the CDR3 is TGTGCCTGGAGAGACCGTCCGAACACCGGGGAGCTGTTTTTT.

The J gene is TRBJ2-7, the V gene TRBV27, with TRBD1 as a possible D gene (7 bases). Trimming took 5 bases from V and 4 from J, leaving 21 bases between them. The germline gives CDR1 MNHEY, CDR2 SMNVEV (reference sequence). This CDR3 is 16 amino acids long. Here the CDR3 reads CASSRGGTRGTYEQYF. CDR3 in DNA: TGTGCCAGCAGTCGTGGGGGAACCAGGGGGACTTACGAGCAGTACTTC.

This chain links TRBV28 with TRBJ2-2; D unclear. Germline-derived CDR1 and CDR2 are MDHEN and SYDVKM. The CDR3 spans 13 residues. Between the trimmed V and J ends, which lost 10 bases and 1 base, there was a span of 10 bases. CDR3 protein: CATAAGNTGELFF. The CDR3 DNA sequence: TGTGCCACCGCAGCAGGGAACACCGGGGAGCTGTTTTTT.

This chain joins TRBV27 and TRBJ2-7; the match to TRBD2 covers 11 bases. V trimming: 5 bases; J trimming: 5 bases; junction bases outside the gene matches: 11. CDR1 is MNHEY, CDR2 SMNVEV, per germline (reference sequence). The CDR3 totals 16 residues. The CDR3 region has the DNA TGTGCCAGCAGTCCCGTGTCGACTAGCGGGATGGACGAGCAGTACTTC. It is translated as CASSPVSTSGMDEQYF.

This clone was seen once. The chain recombines TRBV7-9 with TRBJ2-1, with 9 bases lining up with TRBD1. J was trimmed by 0 bases and V by 4 bases; bases with no gene match: 7. The CDR3 runs to 17 residues. Germline CDR1 is SEHNR and CDR2 is FQNEAQ (reference sequence). Here the CDR3 reads CASSSPRDRVSYNEQFF. The CDR3 DNA is TGTGCCAGCAGCTCCCCCCGGGACAGGGTCTCCTACAATGAGCAGTTCTTC.

As regards this clone: One end of the junction fails to match germline, which may point to a read error. CDR3: CASTLLRGPKAYYEQYF. The CDR3 DNA is TGTGCCAGCACCTTACTGCGGGGTCCCAAAGCTTACTACGAGCAGTACTTC. This chain joins TRBV7-9 and TRBJ2-7; a weak D match, TRBD2 (6 bases). Germline V CDR1 and CDR2: SEHNR, FQNEAQ (reference sequence). The CDR3 has 17 amino acids.

The rearrangement joins TRBV7-9 to TRBJ2-5, with D perhaps matching TRBD2 (7 bases). CDR1 SEHNR and CDR2 FQNEAQ come from the germline V gene (reference sequence). V lost 4 bases and J 3 bases, leaving 15 bases between the germline ends. The CDR3 runs 15 residues. This CDR3 reads CASSSTKGGEETQYF. CDR3 sequence (DNA): TGTGCCAGCAGCTCGACGAAGGGGGGGGAAGAGACCCAGTACTTC.

The gene calls are TRBV6-1 and TRBJ1-1, with no clear D. This CDR3 contains 13 residues. Germline V gives CDR1 MNHNS, CDR2 SASEGT. V was clipped by 8 bases and J by 8 bases, with 18 bases between them. Here the CDR3 reads CASYHHGRAEAFF. The CDR3 DNA is TGTGCCAGCTACCACCATGGGCGCGCCGAAGCTTTCTTT.

This clone was picked up one time. The chain uses TRBV28 and TRBJ1-4; D unresolved. The CDR3 has 14 amino acids. Deletions cut 3 bases from V and 2 bases from J, with 7 bases between. The germline CDR1 and CDR2 sequences are MDHEN and SYDVKM. Here the CDR3 reads CASSFLQTNEKLFF. The CDR3, as DNA: TGTGCCAGCAGTTTCCTTCAGACTAATGAAAAACTGTTTTTT. Full variable domain (rest looked up from reference TRBV28 and TRBJ1-4): DVKVTQSSRYLVKRTGEKVFLECVQDMDHENMFWYRQDPGLGLRLIYFSYDVKMKEKGDIPEGYSVSREKKERFSLILESASTNQTSMYLCASSFLQTNEKLFFGSGTQLSVL.

The CDR3 DNA sequence: TGTGCCAGCAGTTCCGGACAGGGAGGAGATACGCAGTATTTT. It encodes CASSSGQGGDTQYF. This chain links TRBV27 with TRBJ2-3, with 8 positions matching TRBD1. V gave up 4 bases and J gave up 5 bases; unmatched junction bases: 5. CDR3 size: 14 residues. Germline V gene data show CDR1 as MNHEY and CDR2 as SMNVEV (reference sequence).

This chain connects TRBV4-3 to TRBJ2-7, with D perhaps assigned TRBD1 or TRBD2 (5 bases each). The V gene lost 1 base and the J gene lost 4 bases, with 14 bases spanning the gap. This CDR3 contains 15 residues. The germline V gene has CDR1 LGHNA and CDR2 YSLEER. The CDR3 coding sequence is TGCGCCAGCAGCCAAGGGAGGACACCATTTTACGAGCAGTACTTC. It is translated as CASSQGRTPFYEQYF.

The CDR3 nucleotides are TGTGCCAGCAGCTTAAGCGGAACAGGGGGGGACGAGCAGTACTTC. Its translation is CASSLSGTGGDEQYF. This chain links TRBV11-2 with TRBJ2-7; perhaps TRBD1 as D (8 bases). Between the trimmed V and J ends, which lost 2 bases and 5 bases, there was a span of 16 bases. In germline, CDR1 is SGHAT, CDR2 FQNNGV. The CDR3 totals 15 residues.

J is TRBJ2-1 and V is TRBV7-8, with TRBD2 identical over 11 bases. V shed 4 bases and J 5 bases; nucleotides not matched to a gene: 10. The CDR3 contains 17 residues. CDR1 and CDR2 from the germline V gene are SGHVS and FQNEAQ. CDR3 sequence (DNA): TGTGCCAGCAGCTATCCCGAAACTAGCGGGAGTGACAATGAGCAGTTCTTC. It yields the protein CASSYPETSGSDNEQFF.

The CDR3 DNA reads TGTGCCAGCAGTGGGTTCGGGGGAGGGCTGGTAGATTCCTACGAGCAGTACTTC. This codes for CASSGFGGGLVDSYEQYF. The rearrangement uses TRBV27 and TRBJ2-7; 7 bases map to TRBD2. The germline V gene has CDR1 MNHEY and CDR2 SMNVEV (reference sequence). The J segment lost 1 base and the V segment lost 5 bases, leaving 17 bases of the junction unmatched. The CDR3 length is 18 residues.

The rearrangement links TRBV7-7 to TRBJ2-3, with D perhaps matching TRBD2 (6 bases). The CDR3 sequence is 15 residues long. Trimming left V 2 bases short and J 3 bases short, with 12 bases between. Germline V gene sequence: CDR1 SSHAT, CDR2 FNYEAQ (reference sequence). CDR3 sequence: CASSLRGRTTDTQYF. The CDR3, as DNA: TGTGCCAGCAGCTTACGAGGGAGGACTACAGATACGCAGTATTTT.

The chain joins TRBV28 to TRBJ2-1; 12 bases are a match to TRBD2. This CDR3 is 19 amino acids long. The junction had 14 bases not matched to a gene; V was cut back by 8 bases and J by 0 bases. The germline V gene has CDR1 MDHEN and CDR2 SYDVKM. As DNA, the CDR3 is TGTGCCAGCGGGTCTTTACTAGCGGGAGGTACCCTCTCCTACAATGAGCAGTTCTTC. Its protein is CASGSLLAGGTLSYNEQFF.

This chain links TRBV19 with TRBJ2-4; D is perhaps TRBD1 (5 bases). Deletions cut 5 bases from V and 0 bases from J, with 17 bases between. The CDR3 has 17 amino acids. Germline CDR1 LNHDA, CDR2 SQIVND (reference sequence). The CDR3 DNA reads as TGTGCCAGTAGTGGACCCAGGGAAACCTTAGCCAAAAACATTCAGTACTTC. As protein: CASSGPRETLAKNIQYF.